One and the same sample provided the 3 T cell receptor beta chains below, sequenced in a study of blood T cell repertoires in COVID-19. Produced via immunoSEQ multiplex PCR; TCRdb's table is partial and in-frame only. The sample records about 190,000 clones, about 88% being singletons. Sample: PBMCs or T cells enriched from blood (not recorded which). The receptors were gathered from a middle-aged woman in a cohort exposed to, infected with or recovered from COVID-19 (not recorded which).

V and J are TRBV2 and TRBJ1-5; 8 nucleotides match TRBD1. There are 13 residues in the CDR3. V shed 11 bases, J shed 1 base, and the junction held 4 bases outside the gene matches. In germline, CDR1 is SNHLY, CDR2 FYNNEI. The CDR3 sequence: CAGGDRSNQPQHF. The CDR3 DNA sequence: TGTGCCGGGGGGGACAGGAGCAATCAGCCCCAGCATTTT. The full variable domain, in which reference TRBV2 and TRBJ1-5 provide the parts outside the CDR3, is EPEVTQTPSHQVTQMGQEVILRCVPISNHLYFYWYRQILGQKVEFLVSFYNNEISEKSEIFDDQFSVERPDGSNFTLKIRSTKLEDSAMYFCAGGDRSNQPQHFGDGTRLSIL.

The V and J genes are TRBV13 and TRBJ1-1; a possible D gene is TRBD1 (5 bases). Germline values: CDR1 PRHDT, CDR2 FYEKMQ (reference sequence). There are 16 residues in the CDR3. The V end lost 8 bases, the J end lost 3 bases, and 22 bases lay between the germline ends. CDR3 DNA: TGTGCCAGCTCGGAGGGGCGCGCAGGAGGGGACACTGAAGCTTTCTTT. Protein: CASSEGRAGGDTEAFF.

This sequence joins TRBV6-5 and TRBJ2-5; no clear D. The CDR3 is 14 residues long. The ends were cut back, 4 bases at V and 2 bases at J, with 11 bases in the middle. Germline lookup yields CDR1 MNHEY and CDR2 SVGAGI. The CDR3 DNA reads as TGTGCCAGCAGTTCTCCCGGTGTGCAAGAGACCCAGTACTTC. Encoded protein: CASSSPGVQETQYF.